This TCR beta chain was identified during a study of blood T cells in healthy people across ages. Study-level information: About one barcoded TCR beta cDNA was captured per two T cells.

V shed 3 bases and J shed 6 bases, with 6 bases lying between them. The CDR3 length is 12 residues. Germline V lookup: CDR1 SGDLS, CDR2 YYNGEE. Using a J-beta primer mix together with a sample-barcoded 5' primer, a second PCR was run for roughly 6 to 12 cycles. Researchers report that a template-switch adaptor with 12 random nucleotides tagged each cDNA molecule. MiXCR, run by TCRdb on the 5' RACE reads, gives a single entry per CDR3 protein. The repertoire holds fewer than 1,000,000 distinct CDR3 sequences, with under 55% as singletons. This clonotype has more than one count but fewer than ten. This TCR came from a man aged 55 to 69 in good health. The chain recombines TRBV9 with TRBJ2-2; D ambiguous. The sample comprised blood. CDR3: CASSGRAGELFF. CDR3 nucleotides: TGTGCCAGCAGCGGACGCGCCGGGGAGCTGTTTTTT.